Presented here are 32 T cell receptor beta chains from one specimen sequenced in a study of technical replicates of blood from a handful of donors (dated by TCRdb to the late 2010s). Receptor libraries were prepared by the immunoSEQ multiplex PCR assay. This immuneACCESS table, as held by TCRdb, lists in-frame sequences with V and J called but not all clones. Of the missing ones, under half trace to an unresolved V gene in checked studies; the others have no known cause. This sample is represented by 35,000 to 50,000 clones; around 96% of them were singletons. Roughly 0.35% of the sample is in the top ten clones. Sequencing was carried out using T cells isolated from PBMCs. Every receptor here comes from a human donor in good health.

The chain combines TRBV10-3 with TRBJ2-5; D is possibly TRBD1 (5 bases). V lost 2 bases and J 5 bases, leaving 9 bases between the germline ends. Germline CDR1 is ENHRY and CDR2 is SYGVKD. This CDR3 contains 13 residues. CDR3 nucleotides: TGTGCCATCAGTGAGGGCAGGGCTGAGACCCAGTACTTC. It encodes CAISEGRAETQYF.

This sequence joins TRBV5-1 and TRBJ2-1, with 11 bases lining up with TRBD2. This CDR3 is built from 15 residues. Germline values: CDR1 SGHRS, CDR2 YFSETQ. V lost 4 bases to trimming and J lost 5 bases; unmatched junction nucleotides: 5. The CDR3 is CASSPTSGIHNEQFF. The CDR3 bases are TGCGCCAGCAGCCCGACTAGCGGGATACACAATGAGCAGTTCTTC.

This clone occurred a few times. CDR3 sequence reads: CASSLSGWANNQPQHF. In DNA form, the CDR3 reads TGTGCCAGTAGTCTGTCAGGGTGGGCGAACAATCAGCCCCAGCATTTT. V gene TRBV19 combines with J gene TRBJ1-5, with D perhaps matching TRBD1 (5 bases). Trimming removed 5 bases at V and 3 bases at J, with 17 bases between. The CDR3 is 16 amino acids. CDR1 and CDR2 from the germline V gene are LNHDA and SQIVND (reference sequence).

The chain links TRBV6-5 to TRBJ2-1; maybe TRBD2 (5 bases). CDR3 size: 13 residues. V lost 4 bases and J 8 bases, leaving 12 bases between the germline ends. From germline, CDR1 is MNHEY and CDR2 SVGAGI. CDR3 nucleotides: TGTGCCAGCAGTTTCGGGCGAGCGGATGAGCAGTTCTTC. Its translation is CASSFGRADEQFF.

The gene calls are TRBV11-3 and TRBJ2-3; 14 positions match TRBD2. CDR3 length: 16 residues. V lost 1 base to trimming and J lost 4 bases; unmatched junction nucleotides: 1. Germline assignment: CDR1 SGHNT and CDR2 YENEEA. The CDR3 protein is CASSLGLAGGPDTQYF. CDR3 in DNA: TGTGCCAGCAGCTTAGGACTAGCGGGGGGGCCAGATACGCAGTATTTT.

J is TRBJ2-7 and V is TRBV19, with 10 bases matching TRBD2. V shed 2 bases and J 4 bases; nucleotides not matched to a gene: 5. CDR3 size: 15 residues. CDR1 and CDR2 (germline): LNHDA, SQIVND (reference sequence). As DNA, the CDR3 is TGTGCCAGTAGTATACTAGCGGGAGTGGAATACGAGCAGTACTTC. Amino acid sequence: CASSILAGVEYEQYF.

The CDR3 sequence: CAISEWQKETQYF. In nucleotides, the CDR3 is TGTGCCATCAGTGAGTGGCAGAAAGAGACCCAGTACTTC. This chain joins TRBV10-3 and TRBJ2-5; D uncertain. The CDR3 spans 13 residues. Trimming took off 1 base at V and 3 bases at J, with 6 bases between the two ends. The germline CDR1 and CDR2 sequences are ENHRY and SYGVKD.

The chain carries TRBV15 and TRBJ2-1, with TRBD2 matching 7 bases. The CDR3 is 16 amino acids. Germline assignment: CDR1 LNHNV and CDR2 YYDKDF (reference sequence). The V gene end was trimmed by 2 bases and the J gene end by 4 bases; junction bases not matched to a gene: 8. As DNA, the CDR3 is TGTGCCACCAGCAGACAGCTAGCGGACATTTACAATGAGCAGTTCTTC. Translated: CATSRQLADIYNEQFF.

This clone was picked up a small number of times. The gene calls are TRBV29-1 and TRBJ1-5; tentative D call: TRBD1 (6 bases). This CDR3 is built from 12 residues. The germline CDR1 and CDR2 sequences are SQVTM and ANQGSEA. V gave up 4 bases and J gave up 5 bases, with 9 bases separating them. The CDR3 coding sequence is TGCAGCGTTGGGGGGCAGGATCAGCCCCAGCATTTT. Amino acid sequence: CSVGGQDQPQHF.

The chain recombines TRBV29-1 with TRBJ2-1; 9 nucleotides align to TRBD1. V lost 5 bases and J lost 2; bases outside the gene matches: 4. The CDR3 sequence is 14 residues long. Germline V gives CDR1 SQVTM, CDR2 ANQGSEA. The CDR3 region has the DNA TGCAGCGTTAAACAGGGGGCTACCTACAATGAGCAGTTCTTC. This gives the protein CSVKQGATYNEQFF.

The chain employs TRBV6-5 and TRBJ2-1; TRBD1 might be the D (6 bases). CDR3 length: 14 residues. The germline gives CDR1 MNHEY, CDR2 SVGAGI. With 11 bases removed from V and 3 bases from J, the gap between germline ends came to 17 bases. CDR3 coding DNA: TGTGCCTCTCAGGGACATCCTCTCTACAATGAGCAGTTCTTC. This gives the protein CASQGHPLYNEQFF.

The genes are TRBV7-9 and TRBJ1-2; tentative D call: TRBD1 (5 bases). V lost 2 bases, J lost 2 bases, and 15 bases lay in between. This CDR3 region has 16 residues. Germline assignment: CDR1 SEHNR and CDR2 FQNEAQ (reference sequence). CDR3 sequence reads: CASSLTQQELNYGYTF. In DNA, the CDR3 is TGTGCCAGCAGCTTAACGCAACAGGAGCTAAACTATGGCTACACCTTC.

This chain joins TRBV4-1 and TRBJ2-7, with 7 nucleotides matching TRBD2. The CDR3 extends over 14 amino acids. V lost 3 bases and J lost 3; bases outside the gene matches: 5. CDR1 is MGHRA and CDR2 is YSYEKL in the germline V gene. The CDR3 here is CASSHPGEGYEQYF. The DNA of the CDR3 is TGCGCCAGCAGCCACCCTGGGGAGGGCTACGAGCAGTACTTC.

This sequence joins TRBV11-3 and TRBJ1-3; 10 positions match TRBD1. The J segment lost 0 bases and the V segment lost 5 bases, leaving 4 bases of the junction unmatched. From germline, CDR1 is SGHNT and CDR2 YENEEA. This CDR3 spans 16 amino acids. In DNA, the CDR3 is TGTGCCAGCAGCGGACAGGGGGGCCTCTCTGGAAACACCATATATTTT. Translating gives CASSGQGGLSGNTIYF.

The chain links TRBV30 to TRBJ2-1; possibly TRBD2 for D (5 bases). With 0 bases removed from V and 2 bases from J, the gap between germline ends came to 11 bases. This CDR3 comprises 15 residues. Germline V CDR1 and CDR2: GTSNPN, SVGIG (reference sequence). CDR3 amino acids: CAWSVSGGAYNEQFF. DNA of the CDR3: TGTGCCTGGAGTGTGTCAGGAGGTGCCTACAATGAGCAGTTCTTC.

The chain combines TRBV29-1 with TRBJ1-1; TRBD1 aligns across 10 bases. This CDR3 is 13 amino acids long. Germline CDR1 is SQVTM and CDR2 is ANQGSEA. Trimming removed 6 bases from V and 6 bases from J; junction bases left unmatched: 7. The DNA for the CDR3 is TGCAGCGTCACCCGGGACAGGGGCGCTGAAGCTTTCTTT. Amino acids: CSVTRDRGAEAFF.

The rearrangement joins TRBV19 to TRBJ1-1; D is uncertain. Per the germline V gene, CDR1 is LNHDA and CDR2 is SQIVND (reference sequence). The germline V and J ends were trimmed by 3 bases and 5 bases, with 13 bases remaining between them. The length of the CDR3 is 14 residues. CDR3 coding DNA: TGTGCCAGTAGTATTACGGGAATTTGGACTGAAGCTTTCTTT. Protein: CASSITGIWTEAFF.

The chain is built from TRBV5-6 and TRBJ1-3; D ambiguous. Germline CDR1 and CDR2: SGHDT and YYEEEE. Trimming took 2 bases from V and 0 from J, leaving 15 bases between them. This CDR3 is built from 17 residues. In nucleotides, the CDR3 is TGTGCCAGCAGCTTTTATAGTTTTGTTAGCTCTGGAAACACCATATATTTT. Its protein product is CASSFYSFVSSGNTIYF. Together with reference TRBV5-6 and TRBJ1-3, the CDR3 gives the full variable domain: DAGVTQSPTHLIKTRGQQVTLRCSPKSGHDTVSWYQQALGQGPQFIFQYYEEEERQRGNFPDRFSGHQFPNYSSELNVNALLLGDSALYLCASSFYSFVSSGNTIYFGEGSWLTVV.

The rearrangement joins TRBV9 to TRBJ2-7; 10 bases are a match to TRBD2. This CDR3 comprises 15 residues. V gave up 0 bases and J gave up 7 bases; unmatched junction bases: 7. CDR1 is SGDLS and CDR2 is YYNGEE in the germline V gene. CDR3 sequence: CASSVGLGLATEQYF. DNA of the CDR3: TGTGCCAGCAGCGTAGGTTTGGGACTAGCGACTGAGCAGTACTTC.

V usage is TRBV4-2 and J usage is TRBJ2-7, with D perhaps matching TRBD1 (5 bases). The germline gives CDR1 LGHNA, CDR2 YNFKEQ. V gave up 2 bases and J gave up 3 bases, with 20 bases separating them. CDR3 length equals 17 residues. The CDR3 is CASSQTWGNPLYYEQYF. The DNA for the CDR3 is TGTGCCAGCAGCCAAACGTGGGGCAATCCCCTCTACTACGAGCAGTACTTC.

The V and J genes are TRBV6-5 and TRBJ1-1; maybe TRBD1 (5 bases). The V end was cut by 0 bases, the J end by 4 bases, with 12 bases between. Germline loops: CDR1 MNHEY, CDR2 SVGAGI. The CDR3 is made up of 15 amino acids. This chain's CDR3 is CASSYSTARSTEAFF. The CDR3 DNA reads as TGTGCCAGCAGTTACTCGACAGCCCGGAGCACTGAAGCTTTCTTT.

This chain joins TRBV11-2 and TRBJ1-1; D unclear. CDR1 SGHAT and CDR2 FQNNGV come from the germline V gene. Trimming shortened V by 3 bases and J by 4 bases, and 12 bases separated the two germline ends. The CDR3 loop spans 14 amino acids. The DNA of the CDR3 is TGTGCCAGCAGCTTTCCGGCCCCGGGCACTGAAGCTTTCTTT. Translating it yields CASSFPAPGTEAFF.

The CDR3 loop reads CASSLLAGGTDTQYF. The CDR3 nucleotides read TGTGCCAGCAGCCTACTAGCGGGGGGCACAGATACGCAGTATTTT. This chain uses TRBV11-3 with TRBJ2-3; 11 bases fit TRBD2. The CDR3 loop spans 15 amino acids. The germline V gene has CDR1 SGHNT and CDR2 YENEEA. Trimming removed 5 bases from V and 1 base from J; junction bases left unmatched: 2.

V and J are TRBV5-6 and TRBJ1-1; D not certain. V lost 0 bases and J 0 bases, leaving 3 bases between the germline ends. Germline-derived CDR1 and CDR2 are SGHDT and YYEEEE. The length of the CDR3 is 13 residues. CDR3 nucleotides: TGTGCCAGCAGCTTGGTCGTGAACACTGAAGCTTTCTTT. The encoded protein is CASSLVVNTEAFF. The full variable domain, with the rest looked up from reference TRBV5-6 and TRBJ1-1, is DAGVTQSPTHLIKTRGQQVTLRCSPKSGHDTVSWYQQALGQGPQFIFQYYEEEERQRGNFPDRFSGHQFPNYSSELNVNALLLGDSALYLCASSLVVNTEAFFGQGTRLTVV.

The chain recombines TRBV2 with TRBJ1-1, with D tentatively TRBD1 (6 bases). Trimming pared 8 bases from V and 1 base from J, leaving 14 bases between. CDR3 length equals 14 residues. From germline, CDR1 is SNHLY and CDR2 FYNNEI. The CDR3 loop is CASATQGTNTEAFF. The CDR3 DNA is TGTGCCAGCGCGACACAGGGTACGAACACTGAAGCTTTCTTT.

The genes are TRBV29-1 and TRBJ1-2, with D possibly being TRBD1 (5 bases). Trimming left V 8 bases short and J 8 bases short, with 15 bases between. The germline V gene encodes CDR1 SQVTM and CDR2 ANQGSEA. CDR3 size: 11 residues. The CDR3 sequence: CSQGHHDGYTF. The CDR3 nucleotides are TGCAGCCAAGGACACCACGACGGCTACACCTTC.

This chain joins TRBV6-1 and TRBJ2-7; D call uncertain. V was cut by 3 bases and J by 3 bases, with 9 bases left in between. Germline V CDR1 and CDR2: MNHNS, SASEGT. The CDR3 length is 13 residues. CDR3 sequence reads: CASSDSHYYEQYF. In DNA form, the CDR3 reads TGTGCCAGCAGTGATTCTCACTACTACGAGCAGTACTTC.

V usage is TRBV4-3 and J usage is TRBJ2-1; 10 positions match TRBD2. The junction had 7 bases not matched to a gene; V was cut back by 3 bases and J by 5 bases. The CDR3 loop spans 16 amino acids. Germline lookup yields CDR1 LGHNA and CDR2 YSLEER. Written as DNA, the CDR3 is TGCGCCAGCAGCCAGAGCCCGGGACTAGCGCACAATGAGCAGTTCTTC. Amino acid sequence: CASSQSPGLAHNEQFF.

The genes are TRBV9 and TRBJ2-3, with no clear D. The CDR3 extends over 15 amino acids. Trimming left V 2 bases short and J 0 bases short, with 10 bases between. Germline V lookup: CDR1 SGDLS, CDR2 YYNGEE. The CDR3 DNA reads TGTGCCAGCAGCGTTTGGTTCGGGAGCACAGATACGCAGTATTTT. Translation gives CASSVWFGSTDTQYF.

The rearrangement uses TRBV30 and TRBJ2-7; D gene ambiguous. Germline CDR1 reads GTSNPN; CDR2 reads SVGIG (reference sequence). Trimming shortened V by 0 bases and J by 1 base, and 10 bases separated the two germline ends. The CDR3 contains 14 residues. The CDR3 bases are TGTGCCTGGAGTGTACGAGGAGAATCCTACGAGCAGTACTTC. It yields the protein CAWSVRGESYEQYF.

The rearrangement links TRBV5-6 to TRBJ1-1, with D hard to call. CDR3 length equals 13 residues. The germline V and J ends were trimmed by 4 bases and 1 base, with 8 bases remaining between them. Per the germline V gene, CDR1 is SGHDT and CDR2 is YYEEEE. In DNA form, the CDR3 reads TGTGCCAGCAGCCAAATCAAGAACACTGAAGCTTTCTTT. Its translation: CASSQIKNTEAFF. The full variable domain, its missing parts supplied by reference TRBV5-6 and TRBJ1-1, is DAGVTQSPTHLIKTRGQQVTLRCSPKSGHDTVSWYQQALGQGPQFIFQYYEEEERQRGNFPDRFSGHQFPNYSSELNVNALLLGDSALYLCASSQIKNTEAFFGQGTRLTVV.

The chain combines TRBV9 with TRBJ1-1, with a weak D call TRBD1 (6 bases). Trimming left V 0 bases short and J 9 bases short, with 21 bases between. CDR1 and CDR2 (germline): SGDLS, YYNGEE. This CDR3 contains 16 residues. CDR3 in amino acids: CASSVELYSSQGQAFF. CDR3 DNA: TGTGCCAGCAGCGTAGAATTATACTCGTCGCAGGGGCAAGCTTTCTTT.